These 32 T cell receptor beta chains came from one sample sequenced in a study of beta chain features in type 1 diabetes. cDNA synthesis used the whole RNA isolate, giving expressed TCRB sequences. The assay was immunoSEQ multiplex PCR, and TCRdb's table has in-frame clones only and misses some. The sample yields 200,000 to 250,000 clones, 9% to 10% seen once. The sequenced material came from naive CD4+ T cells from blood. The receptors come from a woman aged 18-30 years in good health.

This clone occurred a few times. V gene TRBV5-4 combines with J gene TRBJ1-4; 9 bases match TRBD1. J lost 8 bases, V lost 1 base, and 6 bases had no gene match. The CDR3 is 15 amino acids. From germline, CDR1 is SGHNT and CDR2 YYREEE (reference sequence). CDR3 sequence: CASSLRQGVGEKLFF. In nucleotides, the CDR3 is TGTGCCAGCAGCTTGCGACAGGGGGTAGGCGAAAAACTGTTTTTT.

V usage is TRBV5-4 and J usage is TRBJ2-1, with TRBD1 identical over 9 bases. V shed 5 bases and J 8 bases; nucleotides not matched to a gene: 11. The CDR3 is 15 residues long. In germline, CDR1 is SGHNT, CDR2 YYREEE (reference sequence). The CDR3 reads CASRSPGTGLHEQFF. Here the CDR3 DNA reads TGTGCCAGCAGGAGTCCCGGGACAGGGCTTCATGAGCAGTTCTTC.

V usage is TRBV20-1 and J usage is TRBJ2-1; 8 bases match TRBD1. Germline CDR1 is DFQATT and CDR2 is SNEGSKA (reference sequence). The CDR3 is 11 amino acids. Trimming took 4 bases from V and 9 from J; bases not matched to a gene: 2. The CDR3 spells CSATDRGEQFF. The CDR3 bases are TGCAGTGCTACTGACAGGGGTGAGCAGTTCTTC.

The chain combines TRBV6-1 with TRBJ2-7; D is undetermined. This CDR3 is built from 14 residues. V was pared by 2 bases and J by 1 base, with 9 bases between. Per germline, CDR1 MNHNS and CDR2 SASEGT. The CDR3, as DNA: TGTGCCAGCAGTGAATCGATCGGGTCCTACGAGCAGTACTTC. It encodes CASSESIGSYEQYF.

In this sample, this clone turned up a few times. The chain carries TRBV5-6 and TRBJ1-3; no clear D gene. Trimming left V 4 bases short and J 0 bases short, with 14 bases between. The V gene's germline CDR1 is SGHDT and CDR2 YYEEEE. The CDR3 spans 16 residues. The CDR3 sequence is CASSEGPGSSGNTIYF. In DNA form, the CDR3 reads TGTGCCAGCAGCGAGGGTCCGGGGAGCTCTGGAAACACCATATATTTT.

Only a few counts were recorded for this clone. The chain recombines TRBV11-2 with TRBJ2-1; TRBD1 is a possible D gene (5 bases). CDR3 length: 13 amino acids. Germline V gene data show CDR1 as SGHAT and CDR2 as FQNNGV. The ends were cut back, 2 bases at V and 10 bases at J, with 12 bases in the middle. CDR3 bases: TGTGCCAGCAGCTTAAACAGGTTGGAAGAGCAGTTCTTC. Encoded protein: CASSLNRLEEQFF.

This chain uses TRBV5-1 with TRBJ2-5; TRBD2 agrees at 13 bases. This CDR3 is 16 amino acids long. CDR1 is SGHRS, CDR2 YFSETQ, per germline. The J segment lost 5 bases and the V segment lost 4 bases, leaving 8 bases of the junction unmatched. The CDR3 is CASSNGLAGAMETQYF. DNA for the CDR3: TGCGCCAGCAGCAACGGACTAGCGGGGGCTATGGAGACCCAGTACTTC. Complete variable domain (other parts from reference TRBV5-1 and TRBJ2-5): KAGVTQTPRYLIKTRGQQVTLSCSPISGHRSVSWYQQTPGQGLQFLFEYFSETQRNKGNFPGRFSGRQFSNSRSEMNVSTLELGDSALYLCASSNGLAGAMETQYFGPGTRLLVL.

The V gene is TRBV7-2, the J gene TRBJ2-2, with 11 bases aligning to TRBD2. J lost 4 bases, V lost 5 bases, and 3 bases had no gene match. Germline CDR1 and CDR2: SGHTA and FQGNSA. There are 15 residues in the CDR3. The CDR3 region has the DNA TGTGCCAGCAGCGTTAGCGGGGGGGCCACCGGGGAGCTGTTTTTT. Translating gives CASSVSGGATGELFF.

A few counts support this clone. This rearrangement joins TRBV11-2 to TRBJ2-5, with 9 bases identical to TRBD1. This CDR3 region has 15 residues. The germline V gene has CDR1 SGHAT and CDR2 FQNNGV. Unmatched junction bases numbered 6, after V lost 5 bases and J lost 2 bases. Here the CDR3 reads CASSLDRGVQETQYF. CDR3 in DNA: TGTGCCAGCAGCCTCGACAGGGGGGTTCAAGAGACCCAGTACTTC.

This clone was found a few times. The J gene is TRBJ1-2, the V gene TRBV30; a possible D gene is TRBD1 (5 bases). The germline V gene encodes CDR1 GTSNPN and CDR2 SVGIG (reference sequence). This CDR3 spans 13 amino acids. V lost 0 bases to trimming and J lost 4 bases, with 9 bases between them. Here the CDR3 reads CAWSVLTGYGYTF. CDR3 coding DNA: TGTGCCTGGAGTGTACTAACAGGCTATGGCTACACCTTC.

This clone was detected only a few times. The rearrangement joins TRBV5-1 to TRBJ2-5; 7 bases fit TRBD2. After removal of 0 bases from V and 9 bases from J, the junction contained 8 bases not matched to a gene. From germline, CDR1 is SGHRS and CDR2 YFSETQ. The CDR3 is made up of 14 amino acids. In nucleotides, the CDR3 is TGCGCCAGCAGCTTGGGGGAGGGAGGCGCGGCCCAGTACTTC. Translating gives CASSLGEGGAAQYF. Using reference TRBV5-1 and TRBJ2-5 for the parts outside the CDR3, the full variable domain is KAGVTQTPRYLIKTRGQQVTLSCSPISGHRSVSWYQQTPGQGLQFLFEYFSETQRNKGNFPGRFSGRQFSNSRSEMNVSTLELGDSALYLCASSLGEGGAAQYFGPGTRLLVL.

This chain connects TRBV6-5 to TRBJ2-3, with 8 bases that match TRBD2. This CDR3 has 14 residues. With 5 bases clipped from V and 3 bases from J, the junction kept 4 bases outside the gene matches. The germline CDR1 and CDR2 sequences are MNHEY and SVGAGI. The CDR3 loop reads CASSKAGGTDTQYF. DNA of the CDR3: TGTGCCAGCAGTAAGGCGGGGGGTACAGATACGCAGTATTTT.

CDR3 amino acids: CASSLAVGARETQYF. The DNA of the CDR3 is TGTGCCAGCAGCTTAGCGGTAGGCGCGAGGGAGACCCAGTACTTC. The chain combines TRBV11-3 with TRBJ2-5; D uncertain. Germline CDR1 SGHNT, CDR2 YENEEA. Trimming took 1 base from V and 5 from J, leaving 14 bases between them. The CDR3 covers 15 residues.

In this sample, this clone turned up a few times. The genes are TRBV2 and TRBJ1-5; D is undetermined. The germline gives CDR1 SNHLY, CDR2 FYNNEI. V lost 6 bases and J 12 bases, leaving 15 bases between the germline ends. This CDR3 contains 12 residues. This CDR3 is CASRRYAGRQHF. For the CDR3, the DNA is TGTGCCAGCAGAAGATACGCAGGCCGCCAGCATTTT. Combining the CDR3 with reference TRBV2 and TRBJ1-5 gives the whole variable domain EPEVTQTPSHQVTQMGQEVILRCVPISNHLYFYWYRQILGQKVEFLVSFYNNEISEKSEIFDDQFSVERPDGSNFTLKIRSTKLEDSAMYFCASRRYAGRQHFGDGTRLSIL.

This clone was seen a handful of times. The chain combines TRBV5-6 with TRBJ2-5, with 9 bases identical to TRBD1. This CDR3 region has 13 residues. J was trimmed by 5 bases and V by 4 bases; bases with no gene match: 3. The germline CDR1 and CDR2 sequences are SGHDT and YYEEEE. DNA of the CDR3: TGTGCCAGCAGCAAAGACAGGGGGGAGACCCAGTACTTC. Translating gives CASSKDRGETQYF.

This clone was observed a few times. The genes are TRBV27 and TRBJ2-5, with 12 positions matching TRBD2. The germline CDR1 and CDR2 sequences are MNHEY and SMNVEV (reference sequence). V was pared by 5 bases and J by 4 bases, with 8 bases of the junction left unmatched. This CDR3 is 16 amino acids long. This CDR3 reads CASSQRLAGASETQYF. CDR3 in DNA: TGTGCCAGCAGTCAACGACTAGCGGGAGCTTCAGAGACCCAGTACTTC.

This clone was detected only a few times. The CDR3 nucleotides are TGTGCCAGCAGCCAGGGACAGTTTGCAAAACTGTTTTTT. It translates to CASSQGQFAKLFF. The chain recombines TRBV14 with TRBJ1-4; 7 nucleotides align to TRBD1. Looked up from germline, CDR1 is SGHDN and CDR2 is FVKESK. The CDR3 is made up of 13 amino acids. With 3 bases clipped from V and 10 bases from J, the junction kept 5 bases outside the gene matches.

This clone was recorded at least ten times. The chain is built from TRBV7-2 and TRBJ2-1, with 13 nucleotides matching TRBD2. The CDR3 has 17 amino acids. V was pared by 0 bases and J by 1 base, with 0 bases of the junction left unmatched. The germline V gene has CDR1 SGHTA and CDR2 FQGNSA. The DNA of the CDR3 is TGTGCCAGCAGCTTAGCGACTAGCGGGGGGTCCTACAATGAGCAGTTCTTC. Translating gives CASSLATSGGSYNEQFF. The full variable domain, completed using reference TRBV7-2 and TRBJ2-1, is GAGVSQSPSNKVTEKGKDVELRCDPISGHTALYWYRQSLGQGLEFLIYFQGNSAPDKSGLPSDRFSAERTGGSVSTLTIQRTQQEDSAVYLCASSLATSGGSYNEQFFGPGTRLTVL.

In this sample, this clone turned up a few times. This chain links TRBV7-6 with TRBJ2-2; 7 bases line up with TRBD1. Trimming removed 5 bases from V and 7 bases from J; junction bases left unmatched: 10. CDR1 is SGHVS, CDR2 FNYEAQ, per germline. The CDR3 has 15 amino acids. The CDR3 DNA reads TGTGCCAGCAGCCTAATAGGGGGCGCGATCGGGGAGCTGTTTTTT. Its protein is CASSLIGGAIGELFF.

This clone was counted a few times. The DNA for the CDR3 is TGTGCCTGGAGTGTACTGGCTCTAGCGGGGGGCCCTCACAATGAGCAGTTCTTC. Its protein is CAWSVLALAGGPHNEQFF. The rearrangement uses TRBV30 and TRBJ2-1; 11 bases are a match to TRBD2. This CDR3 has 18 residues. Germline V gene lookup returns CDR1 GTSNPN and CDR2 SVGIG (reference sequence). V lost 0 bases, J lost 5 bases, and 12 bases stayed unmatched.

This clone was found many times. The gene calls are TRBV29-1 and TRBJ2-1, with TRBD1 as a possible D gene (6 bases). This CDR3 contains 13 residues. Germline V gives CDR1 SQVTM, CDR2 ANQGSEA. V was pared by 3 bases and J by 10 bases, with 16 bases between. The CDR3 DNA reads TGCAGCGTTGACGGGACAATGACGGGGGAGCAGTTCTTC. Amino acid sequence: CSVDGTMTGEQFF.

The rearrangement uses TRBV18 and TRBJ2-7, with 7 bases lining up with TRBD2. Trimming took 2 bases from V and 1 from J; bases not matched to a gene: 8. The length of the CDR3 is 16 residues. Per the germline V gene, CDR1 is KGHSH and CDR2 is LQKENI. The CDR3 DNA follows: TGTGCCAGCTCACCATTGAGCGGGACGTCTTCCTACGAGCAGTACTTC. Translated, it gives CASSPLSGTSSYEQYF.

This chain connects TRBV5-1 to TRBJ2-5; a possible D gene is TRBD1 (5 bases). The CDR3 is 15 residues long. Germline V lookup: CDR1 SGHRS, CDR2 YFSETQ. The ends were cut back, 2 bases at V and 2 bases at J, with 13 bases in the middle. CDR3 region: CASSFRQNLQETQYF. The CDR3 nucleotides are TGCGCCAGCAGCTTCCGACAGAATTTACAAGAGACCCAGTACTTC.

This clone was seen more than once but under ten times. V and J are TRBV18 and TRBJ1-5; TRBD1 agrees at 7 bases. There are 15 residues in the CDR3. The V gene end was trimmed by 6 bases and the J gene end by 3 bases; junction bases not matched to a gene: 8. Germline CDR1 is KGHSH and CDR2 is LQKENI. The CDR3 here is CASSAMGTDNQPQHF. The CDR3, as DNA: TGTGCCAGCTCCGCGATGGGGACAGACAATCAGCCCCAGCATTTT. The variable domain in full, with the rest retrieved from reference TRBV18 and TRBJ1-5, is NAGVMQNPRHLVRRRGQEARLRCSPMKGHSHVYWYRQLPEEGLKFMVYLQKENIIDESGMPKERFSAEFPKEGPSILRIQQVVRGDSAAYFCASSAMGTDNQPQHFGDGTRLSIL.

The chain joins TRBV18 to TRBJ2-7, with TRBD1 as a possible D gene (6 bases). The CDR3 is 13 amino acids. Germline CDR1 KGHSH, CDR2 LQKENI. V lost 4 bases and J lost 4, with 11 bases in between. CDR3 in DNA: TGTGCCAGCTCACTCAGGACAGAGTACGAGCAGTACTTC. Protein sequence: CASSLRTEYEQYF.

The genes are TRBV5-1 and TRBJ2-4; 9 nucleotides agree with TRBD1. CDR1 and CDR2 (germline): SGHRS, YFSETQ. Unmatched junction bases numbered 11, after V lost 0 bases and J lost 1 base. The CDR3 extends over 19 amino acids. CDR3 nucleotide sequence: TGCGCCAGCAGCTTGGATCTCGGGACAGGGTTAGGGGCCAAAAACATTCAGTACTTC. This encodes CASSLDLGTGLGAKNIQYF.

This clone has only a few counts. The V gene is TRBV27, the J gene TRBJ1-5; TRBD1 aligns across 11 bases. The V and J ends lost 1 base and 6 bases, in that order; junction bases with no gene match: 2. Germline V gene sequence: CDR1 MNHEY, CDR2 SMNVEV (reference sequence). The CDR3 covers 15 residues. CDR3 nucleotides: TGTGCCAGCAGTTTATACGGGACAGGGGGTCAGCCCCAGCATTTT. Translated: CASSLYGTGGQPQHF.

J is TRBJ2-3 and V is TRBV15, with D uncertain. Trimming cost V 1 base and J 6 bases, with 8 bases left between them. Germline V gene lookup returns CDR1 LNHNV and CDR2 YYDKDF (reference sequence). The CDR3 length is 13 residues. For the CDR3, the DNA is TGTGCCACCAGCAGAGGCAGCGACGATACGCAGTATTTT. It is translated as CATSRGSDDTQYF.

V gene TRBV7-9 combines with J gene TRBJ1-2; D gene uncertain. Germline V gene lookup returns CDR1 SEHNR and CDR2 FQNEAQ (reference sequence). The length of the CDR3 is 14 residues. Between the trimmed V and J ends, which lost 4 bases and 4 bases, there was a span of 13 bases. CDR3 sequence: CASSSSGRGYGYTF. The CDR3 DNA sequence: TGTGCCAGCAGCTCCTCGGGCCGGGGCTATGGCTACACCTTC.

This clone has just a few counts. V and J are TRBV30 and TRBJ1-4; 7 nucleotides match TRBD1. Germline V gene data show CDR1 as GTSNPN and CDR2 as SVGIG (reference sequence). V trimming: 2 bases; J trimming: 8 bases; junction bases outside the gene matches: 8. The CDR3 runs to 14 residues. The CDR3 bases are TGTGCCTGGAGTCCGACGGGACAGTCGGAAAAACTGTTTTTT. Translating it yields CAWSPTGQSEKLFF.

This clone was detected a few times. This chain uses TRBV5-6 with TRBJ1-5, with 7 bases that match TRBD1. Germline V CDR1 and CDR2: SGHDT, YYEEEE. The CDR3 extends over 15 amino acids. J gave up 2 bases and V 1 base, and 3 bases lay outside the gene matches. Here the CDR3 reads CASSLRQGGNQPQHF. The CDR3 DNA reads as TGTGCCAGCAGCTTGCGTCAGGGGGGCAATCAGCCCCAGCATTTT. Using reference TRBV5-6 and TRBJ1-5 for the parts outside the CDR3, the full variable domain is DAGVTQSPTHLIKTRGQQVTLRCSPKSGHDTVSWYQQALGQGPQFIFQYYEEEERQRGNFPDRFSGHQFPNYSSELNVNALLLGDSALYLCASSLRQGGNQPQHFGDGTRLSIL.

This chain uses TRBV9 with TRBJ2-1; 11 bases map to TRBD2. Germline V lookup: CDR1 SGDLS, CDR2 YYNGEE. This CDR3 is built from 17 residues. J gave up 5 bases and V 5 bases, and 12 bases lay outside the gene matches. The CDR3 DNA reads TGTGCCAGCAGTCGTCCCCGCACTAGCGGGGGAAACAATGAGCAGTTCTTC. Residues: CASSRPRTSGGNNEQFF. Variable domain in full (rest from reference TRBV9 and TRBJ2-1): DSGVTQTPKHLITATGQRVTLRCSPRSGDLSVYWYQQSLDQGLQFLIQYYNGEERAKGNILERFSAQQFPDLHSELNLSSLELGDSALYFCASSRPRTSGGNNEQFFGPGTRLTVL.